This T cell receptor (beta chain) comes out of a study of T-cell reconstitution after alpha-beta-depleted transplantation in children. Study-wide results and limits: Several hundred graft clones that had expanded were reportedly the source of alpha-beta T cells about two months after transplant. Surviving recipient T cells and thymic progenitors produced the high day-60 TCRbeta diversity seen in some patients.

With regard to this clonotype: The antigen is not known.

Unique molecular identifiers were used in preparing the TCRbeta library. Using its own MiXCR run on the PCR reads, TCRdb lists one record per CDR3 protein. The table records some 600,000 distinct CDR3 sequences, around 13% of them present only once. Trimming removed 8 bases at V and 2 bases at J, with 9 bases between. The CDR3 runs to 12 residues. Germline V CDR1 and CDR2: LNHDA, SQIVND (reference sequence). This TCR came from a male patient between 10 and 17 years old who had a stem cell transplant for acute myeloid leukemia, so the T cells may come from the graft donor. This chain links TRBV19 with TRBJ2-5, with a possible D match to TRBD1 (5 bases). This specimen was PBMCs, mostly from graft donor cells, taken 360 days after TCRalphabeta/CD19-depleted stem cell transplant. The CDR3 DNA reads as TGTGCCAGTGGGGCGGATCAAGAGACCCAGTACTTC. The encoded protein is CASGADQETQYF.